This entry concerns a single TCR beta chain. Its antigen is not identified. This CDR3 has 15 amino acids. The V end was cut by 0 bases, the J end by 5 bases, with 10 bases between. CDR1 and CDR2 from the germline V gene are LNHDA and SQIVND (reference sequence). The data were taken from a study of T cell responses to AZD1222 COVID-19 vaccine. Study results and limitations: Without day 14 samples, only post-peak T cell repertoires were studied. At study baseline, merely a handful of AZD1222 recipients were seropositive. Two AZD1222 administrations were followed by greater Spike-specific TCR breadth and depth. Clonal diversity was possibly underestimated, and white British individuals and females predominated among donors.

Produced via immunoSEQ multiplex PCR; TCRdb's table is partial and in-frame only. Among about 210,000 clones, around 94% were seen once, and the ten largest hold approximately 1.7%. The sample in question was peripheral blood, obtained 28 days after the second dose of the MenACWY control vaccine. The chain recombines TRBV19 with TRBJ1-4; D is unresolved. The clonotype comes from an adult who received the MenACWY meningococcal vaccine as a control. The CDR3 DNA reads as TGTGCCAGTAGTATAGAGAACACGTCAAATGAAAAACTGTTTTTT. This encodes CASSIENTSNEKLFF.